A selection of T cell receptor beta chains follows, all from one sample in a study of CD4 and CD8 cells across lung adenocarcinoma regions. Via MiXCR, TCRdb re-called the PCR reads, giving one row per CDR3 protein. The sample contains some 16,000 distinct CDR3 sequences, roughly 50% of which appear only once. The sequencing sample was made of CD8+ T cells from the center of a lung tumor. Receptor source: a female donor with lung adenocarcinoma. The CD4 and CD8 labels of this study may be unreliable. Each CDR3 is given with its conserved first and last residue. The D gene is left open where the match is weak. Clone sizes are given selectively: once, few, many, or a class where the clone is expanded.

d_gene: -
abundance: many
v_gene: TRBV10-3
j_gene: TRBJ2-5
CDR3aa: CAISENVGKETQYF
CDR3nt: TGTGCCATCAGTGAGAATGTGGGGAAAGAGACCCAGTACTTC

d_gene: TRBD2
abundance: -
v_gene: TRBV4-1
j_gene: TRBJ2-4
CDR3aa: CASSQGVGGVGAKNMQYF
CDR3nt: TGCGCCAGCAGCCAAGGCGTGGGGGGGGTGGGAGCCAAAAACATGCAGTACTTT

d_gene: -
abundance: many
v_gene: TRBV6-1
j_gene: TRBJ2-5
CDR3aa: CASRPVGETQYF
CDR3nt: TGTGCCAGCAGGCCCGTCGGAGAGACCCAGTACTTC

d_gene: TRBD2
abundance: few
v_gene: TRBV25-1
j_gene: TRBJ2-1
CDR3aa: CASTLAGGHFSYNEQFF
CDR3nt: TGTGCCAGCACACTAGCGGGAGGACACTTTTCCTACAATGAGCAGTTCTTC

d_gene: -
abundance: -
v_gene: TRBV5-1
j_gene: TRBJ2-7
CDR3aa: CASRGQRDTDTQYF
CDR3nt: TGCGCCAGCAGGGGGCAGCGAGACACAGATACGCAGTACTTC

d_gene: -
abundance: -
v_gene: TRBV6-5
j_gene: TRBJ2-1
CDR3aa: CASRFSGTSGDEQFF
CDR3nt: TGTGCCAGCAGATTCTCCGGGACGAGCGGCGATGAGCAGTTCTTT

d_gene: TRBD2
abundance: -
v_gene: TRBV27
j_gene: TRBJ2-1
CDR3aa: CASSPPSGTSGYNEQFF
CDR3nt: TGTGCCAGCAGTCCCCCCTCCGGGACTAGCGGATACAATGAGCAGTTCTTC

d_gene: -
abundance: -
v_gene: TRBV27
j_gene: TRBJ2-1
CDR3aa: CASRLTRAREQFF
CDR3nt: TGTGCCAGCAGGCTTACTCGGGCCCGTGAGCAGTTCTTC

d_gene: -
abundance: large
v_gene: TRBV25-1
j_gene: TRBJ2-4
CDR3aa: CASSGGGRKNIQYF
CDR3nt: TGTGCCAGCAGCGGAGGGGGACGAAAAAACATTCAGTACTTC

d_gene: -
abundance: -
v_gene: TRBV27
j_gene: TRBJ2-5
CDR3aa: CASSLETQYF
CDR3nt: TGTGCCAGCAGTTTAGAGACCCAGTACTTC

d_gene: -
abundance: -
v_gene: TRBV6-1
j_gene: TRBJ2-3
CDR3aa: CASRRLSAKDTQYF
CDR3nt: TGTGCCAGCAGGCGACTGTCGGCCAAAGATACTCAGTATTTT

d_gene: TRBD2
abundance: many
v_gene: TRBV6-2/TRBV6-3
j_gene: TRBJ2-1
CDR3aa: CASSYGGTRSHEQFF
CDR3nt: TGTGCCAGCAGTTACGGTGGGACTAGATCCCATGAGCAGTTCTTC

d_gene: -
abundance: -
v_gene: TRBV6-1
j_gene: TRBJ2-4
CDR3aa: CASSEGGDREIQYF
CDR3nt: TGTGCGAGCAGTGAAGGAGGTGACCGGGAGATTCAGTACTTC

d_gene: TRBD2
abundance: few
v_gene: TRBV10-1
j_gene: TRBJ2-5
CDR3aa: CASSDTSGREEQYF
CDR3nt: TGCGCCAGCAGTGACACTAGCGGGAGGGAAGAGCAGTACTTC

d_gene: -
abundance: -
v_gene: TRBV10-1
j_gene: TRBJ2-1
CDR3aa: CASSESEAHEQFF
CDR3nt: TGCGCCAGCAGTGAGTCGGAAGCCCATGAGCAGTTCTTC

d_gene: -
abundance: -
v_gene: TRBV6-1
j_gene: TRBJ2-5
CDR3aa: CASSGGLGGPVTETQYF
CDR3nt: TGTGCCAGCAGTGGGGGGCTAGGGGGGCCTGTCACAGAGACCCAGTACTTC

d_gene: -
abundance: -
v_gene: TRBV10-2
j_gene: TRBJ2-4
CDR3aa: CASSGRGGKDTQYF
CDR3nt: TGCGCCAGCTCGGGGCGGGGAGGCAAAGACACGCAGTACTTC

d_gene: -
abundance: once
v_gene: TRBV10-1
j_gene: TRBJ2-3
CDR3aa: CASRGLRTKDIQYF
CDR3nt: TGCGCCAGCAGGGGGTTGAGAACCAAAGACATTCAGTATTTT

d_gene: -
abundance: -
v_gene: TRBV7-6
j_gene: TRBJ2-3
CDR3aa: CASSSYAGSTDTQYF
CDR3nt: TGTGCCAGCAGCTCCTATGCGGGAAGCACAGATACGCAGTATTTT

d_gene: -
abundance: -
v_gene: TRBV7-7
j_gene: TRBJ2-2
CDR3aa: CASPGGSDELFF
CDR3nt: TGTGCTAGCCCGGGGGGCTCAGATGAGCTGTTTTTT

d_gene: -
abundance: -
v_gene: TRBV6-1
j_gene: TRBJ2-5
CDR3aa: CASSPRGGSQETLTF
CDR3nt: TGTGCCAGCAGCCCCAGGGGAGGGAGCCAAGAGACCCTGACCTTC

d_gene: -
abundance: -
v_gene: TRBV6-1
j_gene: TRBJ2-5
CDR3aa: CASRTGQETQYF
CDR3nt: TGTGCCAGCAGAACAGGGCAAGAGACCCAGTACTTC

d_gene: -
abundance: -
v_gene: TRBV6-1
j_gene: TRBJ2-4
CDR3aa: CASSGLRARNIQYF
CDR3nt: TGTGCCAGCTCGGGGCTGAGAGCCAGAAACATTCAGTACTTC

d_gene: -
abundance: once
v_gene: TRBV7-6
j_gene: TRBJ2-3
CDR3aa: CASSPADLTDTQYF
CDR3nt: TGTGCCAGCAGCCCCGCCGACCTCACAGATACGCAGTATTTT

d_gene: -
abundance: many
v_gene: TRBV7-8
j_gene: TRBJ1-2
CDR3aa: CASSLVFRTTPNYGYTF
CDR3nt: TGTGCCAGCAGCTTAGTTTTCAGGACAACCCCTAACTATGGCTACACCTTC

d_gene: TRBD2
abundance: -
v_gene: TRBV6-1
j_gene: TRBJ2-2
CDR3aa: CASRRLAEGLGTGKLFF
CDR3nt: TGTGCCAGCAGGCGACTAGCGGAGGGGCTGGGCACAGGTAAGCTGTTTTTT

d_gene: -
abundance: once
v_gene: TRBV11-1
j_gene: TRBJ1-1
CDR3aa: CASTPVGDEAFF
CDR3nt: TGTGCCAGCACCCCGGTAGGGGATGAAGCTTTCTTT

d_gene: TRBD2
abundance: medium-sized
v_gene: TRBV4-1
j_gene: TRBJ2-1
CDR3aa: CASSQEGLRAGSSYNEQFF
CDR3nt: TGCGCCAGCAGCCAAGAGGGCCTCCGAGCGGGGAGCTCCTACAATGAGCAGTTCTTC

d_gene: -
abundance: many
v_gene: TRBV6-1
j_gene: TRBJ2-7
CDR3aa: CASRGGSYEQYF
CDR3nt: TGTGCCAGCAGAGGCGGCTCCTACGAGCAGTACTTC

d_gene: TRBD2
abundance: -
v_gene: TRBV6-1
j_gene: TRBJ2-3
CDR3aa: CASSGGLGGADTDTQYF
CDR3nt: TGTGCCAGCAGTGGGGGACTAGGGGGGGCTGACACAGATACGCAGTACTTT

d_gene: TRBD2
abundance: -
v_gene: TRBV6-1
j_gene: TRBJ2-3
CDR3aa: CASRASGGRTTDTQYF
CDR3nt: TGTGCCAGCAGGGCTAGCGGGGGCCGAACCACAGATACGCAGTACTTT

d_gene: TRBD2
abundance: -
v_gene: TRBV25-1
j_gene: TRBJ2-3
CDR3aa: CASSESLAGGTDTQYF
CDR3nt: TGTGCCAGCAGTGAATCACTAGCGGGGGGAACAGATACGCAGTATTTC